This T cell receptor (beta chain) is from a study of blood T cell repertoires in COVID-19. Study-level information: The analysed material was cDNA or gDNA that came from T cells, B-cell-depleted T cells, or PBMCs.

Authors' analysis steps: Amplified reference gene primers provided the basis for estimating nucleated cell counts. Profiling relied on immunoSEQ multiplex PCR, and the TCRdb table lists in-frame clones only, not all of them. Clone size and the V and J calls come from that table; the DNA yielded D and trimming. The profile covers approximately 160,000 clones, with approximately 85% appearing a single time and about 1.2% taken by the ten largest. This CDR3 spans 13 amino acids. In its sample, this clone was seen once. The chain carries TRBV21-1 and TRBJ1-5; the table assigns TRBD1, which was not confirmed against the DNA. TRBV21-1 is given as a pseudogene. This TCR came from a man in his sixties who had recovered from COVID-19. Sample: peripheral blood. For the CDR3, the DNA is TGTGCCAATCCAGGACAGGGAGATCAGCCCCAGCATTTT. Translating it yields CANPGQGDQPQHF.